Below, one T cell receptor (beta chain) is given with its context. The CDR3 is 15 residues long. CDR1 MNHEY and CDR2 SVGAGI come from the germline V gene. V was shortened by 7 bases and J by 0 bases, with 13 bases between the two germline ends. The data were taken from a study of T cell responses to AZD1222 COVID-19 vaccine. TCRdb's table, derived via immunoSEQ multiplex PCR, lists solely in-frame clones and lacks some. The sample includes about 150,000 clones, 85% to 95% of them seen just once. V usage is TRBV6-5 and J usage is TRBJ2-1; no reliable D call. Source: peripheral blood, taken 28 days after the second AZD1222 dose. The origin of this receptor is an adult who received the AZD1222 COVID-19 vaccine. The CDR3 DNA reads TGTGCCAGCACCCTTGACTCGAGCTCCTACAATGAGCAGTTCTTC. It yields the protein CASTLDSSSYNEQFF.